The clone carrying this T cell receptor beta chain showed up many times. The antigen remains unidentified. Relative to the germline gene, one junction end is altered; a read error may explain this. Diagnoses rested on clinical symptoms, serum thyroxine and TRAb, thyroid ultrasound and orbital computed tomography. Using 10 ml of fresh peripheral blood, PBMCs were prepared. CDR3 size: 15 residues. CDR1 is KGHSH, CDR2 LQKENI, per germline. Researchers took RNA transcripts and amplified the TCR beta CDR3 regions from them. The TCR CDR3 was amplified in a first-round RT-PCR using the HTBI primer set. TCRdb called the multiplex PCR reads again in MiXCR, with one record for every CDR3 protein. This repertoire shows a few hundred thousand distinct CDR3 sequences, 15% to 20% found once; its top ten account for 15% to 19%. The data stem from a study of T cells in Graves' hyperthyroidism and ophthalmopathy. Study information: The authors collected peripheral blood at initial diagnosis, before any treatment.

Notes on the study in general: A model built on 13 V-J features separated ophthalmopathy from stable hyperthyroidism.

The sample taken for sequencing was blood. This chain links TRBV18 with TRBJ1-1, with D possibly TRBD1 on 5 matching bases. The receptor was isolated from a woman between 40 and 55 years old with Graves' ophthalmopathy. Here the CDR3 reads CASSPPTGGNTEAFF. CDR3 DNA: TGTGCCAGCTCTCCACCCACTGGGGGTAACACTGAAGCTTTCTTT.